Presented here are 22 T cell receptor beta chains from one specimen sequenced in a study of T-cell reconstitution after alpha-beta-depleted transplantation in children (dated by TCRdb to 2016 to 2017). The library was generated by PCR. The reads were generated on an Illumina HiSeq 2500. Molecular barcoding was employed in the preparation of TCR libraries, with unique molecular identifiers being used to normalize TCRbeta repertoire quantification. Through fastp at Q25 and MiXCR, TCRdb rebuilt clones from the public reads, retaining in-frame beta chains. Rows are combined by CDR3 protein, so each entry shows the most common genes and DNA. For this sample the table gives around 670,000 distinct CDR3 sequences, of which around 13% were detected only once. Of the sample, around 0.8% falls within the top ten clones. The treatment or condition label, as the study defines it: allogeneic hematopoietic cell transplantation with graft depleted of TCRalphabeta T cells and CD19 B cells.

The input for sequencing was PBMCs, taken before TCRalphabeta/CD19-depleted stem cell transplant. Receptors originate from a girl aged 2-15 years with congenital amegakaryocytic thrombocytopenia, due to receive a stem cell transplant.

Notes on this clonotype: Being one base from a much bigger clone, this may be a read error. Here the CDR3 DNA reads TGTGCCAGCAGCTCGGAAAGAGCAGATACGCAGTATTTT. Amino acids: CASSSERADTQYF. The chain links TRBV11-2 to TRBJ2-3; D gene uncertain. V lost 4 bases and J 4 bases, leaving 9 bases between the germline ends. This CDR3 has 13 residues. The germline V gene has CDR1 SGHAT and CDR2 FQNNGV.

This clonotype was observed many times. This chain links TRBV5-1 with TRBJ2-3, with D possibly TRBD2 on 6 matching bases. The length of the CDR3 is 17 residues. V was trimmed by 0 bases and J by 3 bases, leaving 17 bases between them. Germline V lookup: CDR1 SGHRS, CDR2 YFSETQ. The CDR3 here is CASSLGGEVVWTDTQYF. The CDR3 DNA reads TGCGCCAGCAGCTTGGGGGGGGAAGTCGTTTGGACAGATACGCAGTATTTT.

This clonotype was seen ten or more times. For the CDR3, the DNA is TGCAGTGCTAGATATATCCAGCAGGGGGTGAGCACAGATACGCAGTATTTT. Its translation is CSARYIQQGVSTDTQYF. The chain employs TRBV20-1 and TRBJ2-3; 7 nucleotides agree with TRBD1. The J segment lost 0 bases and the V segment lost 2 bases, leaving 11 bases of the junction unmatched. Germline V lookup: CDR1 DFQATT, CDR2 SNEGSKA (reference sequence). CDR3 length: 17 amino acids.

This clonotype was counted at least ten times. The chain links TRBV20-1 to TRBJ2-5; D is tentatively TRBD1 or TRBD2 (5 bases each). The V end was cut by 0 bases, the J end by 4 bases, with 9 bases between. CDR3 length: 13 residues. Germline V gives CDR1 DFQATT, CDR2 SNEGSKA (reference sequence). CDR3 protein: CSARDTGRETQYF. CDR3 sequence (DNA): TGCAGTGCTAGAGATACGGGGCGAGAGACCCAGTACTTC.

This clonotype was counted between two and nine times. The chain recombines TRBV20-1 with TRBJ2-7; tentatively, D is TRBD2 (6 bases). CDR1 is DFQATT and CDR2 is SNEGSKA in the germline V gene (reference sequence). V lost 6 bases, J lost 5 bases, and 23 bases lay in between. The CDR3 consists of 15 residues. CDR3 sequence (DNA): TGCAGTGCCCCAAGGCGGGGAGCGCCCAACAACGAGCAGTACTTC. It is translated as CSAPRRGAPNNEQYF.

At least ten counts were recorded for this clonotype. This sequence joins TRBV28 and TRBJ2-3; D is possibly TRBD1 or TRBD2 (5 bases each). V was pared by 5 bases and J by 6 bases, with 15 bases between. Germline values: CDR1 MDHEN, CDR2 SYDVKM. The CDR3 contains 14 residues. As DNA, the CDR3 is TGTGCCAGCAGTAGATGGGGGAGCGTTGATACGCAGTATTTT. Translation: CASSRWGSVDTQYF.

The J gene is TRBJ2-1, the V gene TRBV20-1, with a weak D call TRBD2 (6 bases). Germline assignment: CDR1 DFQATT and CDR2 SNEGSKA (reference sequence). Trimming stripped 5 bases from V and 8 bases from J, with 16 bases between. The CDR3 spans 13 residues. The CDR3 coding sequence is TGCAGTGCTCCCATCACTAGCATCGATGAGCAGTTCTTC. Translated, it gives CSAPITSIDEQFF.

This clonotype was observed many times. CDR3 loop: CSARPGTADTEAFF. The CDR3 DNA reads TGCAGTGCTCGACCCGGGACAGCGGACACTGAAGCTTTCTTT. The chain combines TRBV20-1 with TRBJ1-1; 7 bases are shared with TRBD1. The CDR3 totals 14 residues. Per germline, CDR1 DFQATT and CDR2 SNEGSKA (reference sequence). The J segment lost 3 bases and the V segment lost 5 bases, leaving 9 bases of the junction unmatched.

This clonotype was seen more than once but under ten times. The CDR3 DNA sequence: TGTGCCAGCTCCCCAAGTCGCCCGGGAGCCAAAAACATTCAGTACTTC. Translation: CASSPSRPGAKNIQYF. This chain connects TRBV18 to TRBJ2-4; D remains ambiguous. Deletions cut 6 bases from V and 0 bases from J, with 15 bases between. Germline lookup yields CDR1 KGHSH and CDR2 LQKENI. The CDR3 covers 16 residues.

The chain employs TRBV18 and TRBJ2-1; D perhaps matches TRBD2 (6 bases). There are 15 residues in the CDR3. CDR1 is KGHSH and CDR2 is LQKENI in the germline V gene. The V end was cut by 2 bases, the J end by 5 bases, with 13 bases between. As DNA, the CDR3 is TGTGCCAGCTCACCAGGTGGGGGACTCCACAATGAGCAGTTCTTC. It is translated as CASSPGGGLHNEQFF.

This clonotype was seen repeatedly, ten times or more. The rearrangement joins TRBV20-1 to TRBJ2-1; TRBD2 matches at 8 bases. Germline V gene data show CDR1 as DFQATT and CDR2 as SNEGSKA (reference sequence). J was trimmed by 7 bases and V by 1 base; bases with no gene match: 9. The CDR3 length is 15 residues. In DNA, the CDR3 is TGCAGTGCTAGAGCCAGCGGGAGAGGAGGGAATGAGCAGTTCTTC. This sequence encodes CSARASGRGGNEQFF.

This chain connects TRBV3-1 to TRBJ2-7; 11 nucleotides line up with TRBD2. With 2 bases clipped from V and 1 base from J, the junction kept 1 base outside the gene matches. The germline gives CDR1 LGHDT, CDR2 YNNKEL (reference sequence). This CDR3 comprises 15 residues. CDR3 residues: CASSQIAGGSYEQYF. For the CDR3, the DNA is TGTGCCAGCAGCCAAATAGCGGGAGGGTCCTACGAGCAGTACTTC.

The chain recombines TRBV5-1 with TRBJ2-3; TRBD2 agrees at 14 bases. This CDR3 region has 19 residues. From germline, CDR1 is SGHRS and CDR2 YFSETQ. Trimming took 3 bases from V and 0 from J; bases not matched to a gene: 9. CDR3 sequence reads: CASSSSGTSGRVSTDTQYF. As DNA, the CDR3 is TGCGCCAGCAGCTCTTCCGGGACTAGCGGGAGAGTAAGCACAGATACGCAGTATTTT. Variable domain in full (rest from reference TRBV5-1 and TRBJ2-3): KAGVTQTPRYLIKTRGQQVTLSCSPISGHRSVSWYQQTPGQGLQFLFEYFSETQRNKGNFPGRFSGRQFSNSRSEMNVSTLELGDSALYLCASSSSGTSGRVSTDTQYFGPGTRLTVL.

This clonotype appeared many times. The rearrangement uses TRBV29-1 and TRBJ1-1; D may be TRBD1 (6 bases). Looked up from germline, CDR1 is SQVTM and CDR2 is ANQGSEA. CDR3 length equals 12 residues. Trimming cost V 3 bases and J 8 bases, with 13 bases left between them. The CDR3 nucleotides read TGCAGCGTTGAGGAACAGGGACCCGAAGCTTTCTTT. Translated, it gives CSVEEQGPEAFF. Drawing the rest from reference TRBV29-1 and TRBJ1-1, the complete variable domain is SAVISQKPSRDICQRGTSLTIQCQVDSQVTMMFWYRQQPGQSLTLIATANQGSEATYESGFVIDKFPISRPNLTFSTLTVSNMSPEDSSIYLCSVEEQGPEAFFGQGTRLTVV.

This clonotype showed up many times. The genes are TRBV7-2 and TRBJ2-7; TRBD2 matches at 10 bases. The CDR3 is 15 amino acids. Germline lookup yields CDR1 SGHTA and CDR2 FQGNSA. J was trimmed by 2 bases and V by 4 bases; bases with no gene match: 5. The CDR3 region has the DNA TGTGCCAGCAGCTCTAGCGGGAGTATAGCCTACGAGCAGTACTTC. Protein: CASSSSGSIAYEQYF.

A note on this clonotype: The junction shows a germline mismatch at one end, possibly a read error. The chain uses TRBV5-1 and TRBJ2-5; D possibly uses TRBD1 or TRBD2 (5 bases each). The germline V gene encodes CDR1 SGHRS and CDR2 YFSETQ. The CDR3 is 16 residues long. CDR3 bases: TGCGCCAGCAGCTTGGGTCTAGCCTCAGGGCGAGAGACCCAGTCCTTC. Its protein product is CASSLGLASGRETQSF.

This clonotype appeared many times. An end of the junction does not agree with germline; a read error may underlie this. The V and J genes are TRBV5-1 and TRBJ2-2; a possible D gene is TRBD1 (5 bases). CDR3 length equals 13 residues. Germline V lookup: CDR1 SGHRS, CDR2 YFSETQ. The CDR3: CASSLGDTGELFF. The CDR3 DNA follows: TGTGCCAGCAGCTTAGGGGACACCGGGGAGCTGTTTTTT.

At least ten counts were recorded for this clonotype. For the CDR3, the DNA is TGTGCCAGCAGTTTCTTGGGATTGGCCTACGAGCAGTACTTC. Translation: CASSFLGLAYEQYF. V and J are TRBV27 and TRBJ2-7; no clear D gene. The V end lost 3 bases, the J end lost 2 bases, and 11 bases lay between the germline ends. This CDR3 has 14 amino acids. Germline CDR1 is MNHEY and CDR2 is SMNVEV (reference sequence).

This clonotype was counted between two and nine times. This chain links TRBV20-1 with TRBJ2-3; 7 bases match TRBD2. This CDR3 contains 14 residues. V lost 3 bases to trimming and J lost 5 bases; unmatched junction nucleotides: 8. The germline V gene encodes CDR1 DFQATT and CDR2 SNEGSKA (reference sequence). This CDR3 reads CSARTAGVGDTQYF. The CDR3 DNA follows: TGCAGTGCTAGGACGGCGGGAGTGGGAGATACGCAGTATTTT.

This clonotype was observed many times. The rearrangement links TRBV10-3 to TRBJ2-1; D uncertain. The CDR3 contains 15 residues. Looked up from germline, CDR1 is ENHRY and CDR2 is SYGVKD. Trimming stripped 6 bases from V and 1 base from J, with 13 bases between. The chain's CDR3 is CAIRDSRWSYNEQFF. The CDR3 DNA sequence: TGTGCCATCAGGGATAGCCGTTGGTCCTACAATGAGCAGTTCTTC.

This clonotype was counted only a few times. V is TRBV30 and J is TRBJ2-5; D gene uncertain. The CDR3 sequence is 15 residues long. V was shortened by 0 bases and J by 5 bases, with 16 bases between the two germline ends. The germline V gene has CDR1 GTSNPN and CDR2 SVGIG (reference sequence). This CDR3 is CAWSVGGSVSETQYF. In DNA form, the CDR3 reads TGTGCCTGGAGTGTTGGTGGTTCGGTTAGTGAGACCCAGTACTTC.

This clonotype has ten or more counts. This chain joins TRBV5-1 and TRBJ2-7; D unresolved. The germline V gene encodes CDR1 SGHRS and CDR2 YFSETQ. Trimming cost V 4 bases and J 1 base, with 9 bases left between them. The CDR3 sequence is 13 residues long. CDR3 in DNA: TGCGCCAGCAGCGCGATACGGTCCTACGAGCAGTACTTC. Translating it yields CASSAIRSYEQYF.